One and the same sample provided the 9 T cell receptor beta chains below, sequenced in a study of glioma-infiltrating T cells after dendritic cell vaccination. Clones were read by immunoSEQ multiplex PCR, and TCRdb kept only the in-frame ones, dropping some. Of 80,000 to 100,000 clones listed, around three quarters are singletons. Sequencing used blood, obtained before dendritic cell vaccination. These receptors were taken from a human donor with glioblastoma.

In this sample, this clone turned up a few times. V usage is TRBV27 and J usage is TRBJ2-7; the D gene is possibly TRBD2 (6 bases). Germline V CDR1 and CDR2: MNHEY, SMNVEV (reference sequence). The CDR3 runs to 15 residues. The V end was cut by 6 bases, the J end by 0 bases, with 15 bases between. CDR3 loop: CASSRDSLRSYEQYF. CDR3 bases: TGTGCCAGCAGCCGGGACTCCCTCCGCTCCTACGAGCAGTACTTC.

The chain has TRBV6-5 and TRBJ1-4, with D tentatively TRBD1 (6 bases). Germline V gene sequence: CDR1 MNHEY, CDR2 SVGAGI. Trimming cost V 10 bases and J 6 bases, with 15 bases left between them. CDR3 size: 13 residues. The CDR3 sequence is CATRRQDDEKLFF. CDR3 nucleotide sequence: TGTGCCACCAGAAGACAGGATGATGAAAAACTGTTTTTT.

The chain couples TRBV29-1 to TRBJ2-3; 8 nucleotides align to TRBD1. The ends lost 4 bases at V and 3 bases at J; junction bases unmatched: 6. This CDR3 contains 14 residues. Germline loops: CDR1 SQVTM, CDR2 ANQGSEA. The CDR3 protein is CSVAPGQVTDTQYF. CDR3 in DNA: TGCAGCGTTGCCCCGGGACAGGTGACAGATACGCAGTATTTT.

V and J are TRBV6-5 and TRBJ2-7, with D perhaps matching TRBD2 (5 bases). The CDR3 runs to 15 residues. Between the trimmed V and J ends, which lost 0 bases and 3 bases, there was a span of 12 bases. Germline V gene data show CDR1 as MNHEY and CDR2 as SVGAGI. The CDR3 DNA follows: TGTGCCAGCAGTTACTCAGGGAGCCTGAACTACGAGCAGTACTTC. Its translation is CASSYSGSLNYEQYF.

The chain has TRBV2 and TRBJ2-7; tentative D call: TRBD2 (5 bases). The CDR3 consists of 12 residues. V was pared by 8 bases and J by 3 bases, with 11 bases between. Looked up from germline, CDR1 is SNHLY and CDR2 is FYNNEI. As DNA, the CDR3 is TGTGCCAGCGGTGGCGAGGGCTACGAGCAGTACTTC. The encoded protein is CASGGEGYEQYF.

The rearrangement joins TRBV6-1 to TRBJ2-1; weak D call: TRBD1 (5 bases). CDR3 length: 15 residues. In germline, CDR1 is MNHNS, CDR2 SASEGT. With 5 bases removed from V and 4 bases from J, the gap between germline ends came to 15 bases. The CDR3 coding sequence is TGTGCCAGCAGTACCTTGACAGCGAATTACAATGAGCAGTTCTTC. Its protein is CASSTLTANYNEQFF.

The rearrangement joins TRBV19 to TRBJ2-5; D is perhaps TRBD1 (6 bases). The CDR3 runs 13 residues. The V and J ends lost 3 bases and 3 bases respectively, with 8 bases between them. Per the germline V gene, CDR1 is LNHDA and CDR2 is SQIVND (reference sequence). CDR3 sequence: CASSMPGEETQYF. CDR3 nucleotides: TGTGCCAGTAGTATGCCAGGGGAAGAGACCCAGTACTTC. The variable domain in full, with the rest retrieved from reference TRBV19 and TRBJ2-5, is DGGITQSPKYLFRKEGQNVTLSCEQNLNHDAMYWYRQDPGQGLRLIYYSQIVNDFQKGDIAEGYSVSREKKESFPLTVTSAQKNPTAFYLCASSMPGEETQYFGPGTRLLVL.

The CDR3 is CASSTESEQYF. For the CDR3, the DNA is TGTGCCAGCAGTACTGAGTCGGAGCAGTACTTC. The chain employs TRBV6-5 and TRBJ2-7; D not certain. V lost 5 bases and J 7 bases, leaving 9 bases between the germline ends. Germline V gives CDR1 MNHEY, CDR2 SVGAGI. This CDR3 is built from 11 residues.

The rearrangement joins TRBV7-2 to TRBJ2-5; D remains unclear. This CDR3 has 14 residues. Looked up from germline, CDR1 is SGHTA and CDR2 is FQGNSA. V lost 5 bases to trimming and J lost 2 bases, with 12 bases between them. The CDR3 DNA is TGTGCCAGCAGCGCCCGACTGGCACAAGAGACCCAGTACTTC. Amino acids: CASSARLAQETQYF.